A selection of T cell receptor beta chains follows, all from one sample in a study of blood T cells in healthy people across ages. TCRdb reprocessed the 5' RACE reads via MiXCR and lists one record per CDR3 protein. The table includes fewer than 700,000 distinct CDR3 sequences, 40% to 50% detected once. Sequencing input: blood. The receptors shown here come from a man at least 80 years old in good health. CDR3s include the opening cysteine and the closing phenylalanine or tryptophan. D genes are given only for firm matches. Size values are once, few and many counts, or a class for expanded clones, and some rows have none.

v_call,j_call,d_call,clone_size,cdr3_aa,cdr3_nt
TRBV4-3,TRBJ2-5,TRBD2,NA,CASSPRGRSGVQETQYF,TGCGCCAGCAGCCCTCGAGGGAGGAGCGGGGTACAAGAGACCCAGTACTTC
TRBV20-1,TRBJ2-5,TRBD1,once,CSARATGGRYRETQYF,TGCAGTGCTAGGGCGACAGGGGGCCGTTATCGAGAGACCCAGTACTTC
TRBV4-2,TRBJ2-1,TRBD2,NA,CASSQGAGGSYNEQFF,TGTGCCAGCAGCCAAGGCGCGGGAGGGTCCTACAATGAGCAGTTCTTC
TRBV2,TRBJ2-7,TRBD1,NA,CASKITGQSYEQYF,TGTGCCAGCAAAATCACGGGACAGTCCTACGAGCAGTACTTC
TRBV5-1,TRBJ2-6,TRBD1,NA,CASSSATGTGANVLTF,TGCGCCAGCAGCTCCGCGACAGGGACTGGGGCCAACGTCCTGACTTTC
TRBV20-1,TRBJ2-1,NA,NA,CSARGRGYNEQFF,TGCAGTGCTAGGGGGAGGGGGTACAATGAGCAGTTCTTC
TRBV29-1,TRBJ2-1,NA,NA,CSASNSGNEQFF,TGCAGCGCCTCTAATAGTGGCAATGAGCAGTTCTTC
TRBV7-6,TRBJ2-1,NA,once,CASSSYIRGSSNEQFF,TGTGCCAGCAGCTCTTATATCAGGGGCTCGAGCAATGAGCAGTTCTTC
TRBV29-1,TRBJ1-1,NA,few,CSVGGPRFTEAFF,TGCAGCGTTGGAGGGCCCCGGTTCACTGAAGCTTTCTTT
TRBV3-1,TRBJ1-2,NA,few,CASSRVREFGYGYTF,TGTGCCAGCAGCCGGGTACGGGAATTCGGCTATGGCTACACCTTC
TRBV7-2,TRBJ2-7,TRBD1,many,CASSLTGSSYEQYF,TGTGCCAGCAGTCTGACAGGGAGCTCCTACGAGCAGTACTTC
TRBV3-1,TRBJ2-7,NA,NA,CASSQSIAGAYEQYF,TGTGCCAGCAGCCAAAGCATAGCAGGAGCCTACGAGCAGTACTTC
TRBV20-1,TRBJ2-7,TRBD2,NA,CSAIAGGPYEQYF,TGCAGTGCTATAGCGGGGGGGCCCTACGAGCAGTACTTC
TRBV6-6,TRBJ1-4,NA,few,CASSYEGGLGKLFF,TGTGCCAGCAGTTATGAGGGGGGCCTGGGGAAACTGTTTTTT
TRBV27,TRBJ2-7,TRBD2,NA,CASSGLAGSYEQYF,TGTGCCAGCAGTGGGCTAGCGGGATCCTACGAGCAGTACTTC
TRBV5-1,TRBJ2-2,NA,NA,CASSLNWRAGELFF,TGCGCCAGCAGCTTGAACTGGCGGGCCGGGGAGCTGTTTTTT
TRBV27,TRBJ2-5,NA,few,CASRPRILLETQYF,TGTGCCAGCAGACCCCGGATACTGCTGGAGACCCAGTACTTC
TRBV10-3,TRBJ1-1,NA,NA,CAIGGLVTEAFF,TGTGCCATCGGGGGGCTGGTCACTGAAGCTTTCTTT
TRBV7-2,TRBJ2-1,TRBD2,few,CASSESQQRGPSYNEQFF,TGTGCCAGCAGCGAGTCCCAGCAGCGGGGGCCTTCCTACAATGAGCAGTTCTTC
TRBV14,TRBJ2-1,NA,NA,CASSPQDARGSEQFF,TGTGCCAGCAGCCCACAAGATGCGCGAGGAAGTGAGCAGTTCTTC
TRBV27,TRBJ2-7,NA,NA,CARRDFYSYEQYF,TGTGCCAGAAGGGATTTCTACTCCTACGAGCAGTACTTC
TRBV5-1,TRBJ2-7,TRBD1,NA,CASSLDSRGQYEQYF,TGCGCCAGCAGCTTGGACTCCAGGGGGCAGTACGAGCAGTACTTC